The T cell receptor (beta chain) described here comes from a study of response to subunit inactivated influenza vaccine. V was cut by 0 bases and J by 0 bases, with 9 bases left in between. Per germline, CDR1 LNHNV and CDR2 YYDKDF (reference sequence). The CDR3 covers 16 residues. General study findings and limits: Each seasonal influenza vaccination, the authors suggested, recruits few new T cells.

TCRdb independently ran MiXCR on the RT-PCR reads; one entry per CDR3 protein. Here the sample spans 500,000 to 700,000 distinct CDR3 sequences, approximately 20% being singletons. As to this clonotype: What it binds is unknown.

This same sample was also part of a study on T cells expressing NK-cell markers. That source notes: UMIs were included in TCR beta cDNA generated by 5'RACE template switching. Within the sequenced cohort of eight donors, seven exhibited HCMV seropositivity and one was seronegative. Several experiments employed an anti-gamma-delta TCR antibody to confine sorting to alpha-beta TCR T cells. Each of 6 or 7 donors carried dominant NKG2C+ clonotypes accounting for roughly 1.0-7.0% of CD8+ T cells.

V gene TRBV15 combines with J gene TRBJ2-1, with D unresolved. The TCR was taken from a man over 45 who received an inactivated influenza vaccine. Sample: CD4+ T cells sorted from PBMCs, taken 11 to 12 days after vaccination. CDR3 loop: CATSREPESSYNEQFF. The CDR3 region has the DNA TGTGCCACCAGCAGAGAACCGGAGAGCTCCTACAATGAGCAGTTCTTC. The full variable domain, its missing parts supplied by reference TRBV15 and TRBJ2-1, is DAMVIQNPRYQVTQFGKPVTLSCSQTLNHNVMYWYQQKSSQAPKLLFHYYDKDFNNEADTPDNFQSRRPNTSFCFLDIRSPGLGDTAMYLCATSREPESSYNEQFFGPGTRLTVL.